The present entry profiles one TCR beta chain with its context. What it recognizes is unknown. Trimming left V 7 bases short and J 6 bases short, with 10 bases between. The germline gives CDR1 MNHEY, CDR2 SMNVEV (reference sequence). This CDR3 spans 11 amino acids. The data belong to a study of CD8 T cells in ankylosing spondylitis. Study-wide results and caveats: Ankylosing spondylitis blood appeared to carry a characteristic TCR beta motif of roughly eight highly homologous variants. Reportedly, significant enrichment of disease-linked clones occurred in matched ankylosing spondylitis synovial fluid.

Each CDR3 protein is one row after TCRdb ran MiXCR on the 5' RACE reads. The sample has 450,000 or so distinct CDR3 sequences, 20% to 30% seen once. Material: blood, either unsorted or a sorted T cell fraction (not recorded which). This chain links TRBV27 with TRBJ2-7; D is tentatively TRBD1 or TRBD2 (6 bases each). This receptor was identified in a male donor with ankylosing spondylitis. CDR3 amino acids: CASTWGAEQYF. CDR3 bases: TGTGCCAGCACCTGGGGGGCCGAGCAGTACTTC.